These 16 T cell receptor beta chains were sequenced from one sample in a study of OX40 agonist ivuxolimab in advanced cancers. Some clones are missing from TCRdb's copy, which holds only in-frame ones; the method was immunoSEQ multiplex PCR. The table has 60,000 to 70,000 clones, 91% seen once. The sample was CD4+ or CD8+ T cells sorted from blood, taken in a trial of the OX40 agonist ivuxolimab. Every receptor here comes from an adult with an advanced solid tumor such as melanoma, head and neck, liver or kidney cancer.

This chain connects TRBV5-5 to TRBJ2-1; unclear D gene. The V end was cut by 6 bases, the J end by 3 bases, with 16 bases between. The CDR3 has 15 amino acids. Germline CDR1 reads SGHKS; CDR2 reads YYEKEE (reference sequence). The CDR3 protein is CASTPDEAYYNEQFF. CDR3 coding DNA: TGTGCCAGCACCCCTGATGAGGCGTACTACAATGAGCAGTTCTTC.

The sample holds a few counts of this clone. The genes are TRBV7-7 and TRBJ2-2; possibly TRBD1 for D (5 bases). This CDR3 is built from 14 residues. Germline V gene lookup returns CDR1 SSHAT and CDR2 FNYEAQ (reference sequence). The germline V and J ends were trimmed by 9 bases and 5 bases, with 16 bases remaining between them. DNA for the CDR3: TGTGCCAGTTCCCAGGGTCGTCTGACCGGGGAGCTGTTTTTT. Its translation: CASSQGRLTGELFF.

CDR3 nucleotides: TGTGCCAGCAGCCTCCGGCGGGGGACCGAAGAGACCCAGTACTTC. It yields the protein CASSLRRGTEETQYF. This chain connects TRBV7-9 to TRBJ2-5, with 7 bases matching TRBD2. This CDR3 region has 15 residues. The V segment lost 5 bases and the J segment 3 bases; nucleotides outside the gene matches: 9. Looked up from germline, CDR1 is SEHNR and CDR2 is FQNEAQ (reference sequence).

The CDR3 spells CASSYDRGGGGTEAFF. The CDR3 region has the DNA TGTGCCAGCAGCTACGACAGGGGCGGGGGGGGCACTGAAGCTTTCTTT. V is TRBV2 and J is TRBJ1-1; the match to TRBD1 covers 8 bases. CDR3 length: 16 amino acids. Germline V lookup: CDR1 SNHLY, CDR2 FYNNEI. J was trimmed by 4 bases and V by 6 bases; bases with no gene match: 13. Full variable domain (rest looked up from reference TRBV2 and TRBJ1-1): EPEVTQTPSHQVTQMGQEVILRCVPISNHLYFYWYRQILGQKVEFLVSFYNNEISEKSEIFDDQFSVERPDGSNFTLKIRSTKLEDSAMYFCASSYDRGGGGTEAFFGQGTRLTVV.

This rearrangement joins TRBV5-1 to TRBJ2-5; possibly TRBD2 for D (5 bases). From germline, CDR1 is SGHRS and CDR2 YFSETQ. CDR3 length: 15 amino acids. The germline V and J ends were trimmed by 4 bases and 2 bases, with 15 bases remaining between them. This CDR3 is CASSRLLVRQETQYF. For the CDR3, the DNA is TGCGCCAGCAGCCGGCTACTAGTGAGGCAAGAGACCCAGTACTTC.

The genes are TRBV5-4 and TRBJ2-3; D call uncertain. CDR3 length: 12 amino acids. V was clipped by 3 bases and J by 2 bases, with 4 bases between them. The germline gives CDR1 SGHNT, CDR2 YYREEE (reference sequence). CDR3 DNA sequence: TGTGCCAGCAGCTCCTACACAGATACGCAGTATTTT. Protein sequence: CASSSYTDTQYF.

The rearrangement links TRBV7-6 to TRBJ1-1; no clear D. The CDR3 consists of 17 residues. Trimming pared 4 bases from V and 4 bases from J, leaving 22 bases between. The germline CDR1 and CDR2 sequences are SGHVS and FNYEAQ. The CDR3 is CASSSYWSLGGVTEAFF. The CDR3, as DNA: TGTGCCAGCAGCTCATACTGGAGTTTGGGTGGTGTCACTGAAGCTTTCTTT.

The chain combines TRBV29-1 with TRBJ2-2; 9 bases match TRBD1. This CDR3 has 14 residues. The ends lost 4 bases at V and 1 base at J; junction bases unmatched: 1. Germline V gene data show CDR1 as SQVTM and CDR2 as ANQGSEA. As DNA, the CDR3 is TGCAGCGTTGCGGGACAGGGGAACACCGGGGAGCTGTTTTTT. It codes for CSVAGQGNTGELFF.

V is TRBV7-2 and J is TRBJ1-3; D uncertain. The germline CDR1 and CDR2 sequences are SGHTA and FQGNSA. The CDR3 is 15 amino acids. V lost 5 bases, J lost 0 bases, and 11 bases lay in between. The CDR3 DNA is TGTGCCAGCAGCCCTTCCCTAACCTCTGGAAACACCATATATTTT. Residues: CASSPSLTSGNTIYF.

The J gene is TRBJ1-2, the V gene TRBV4-1; D uncertain. CDR1 is MGHRA, CDR2 YSYEKL, per germline. The length of the CDR3 is 15 residues. V dropped 1 base and J dropped 0 bases, with 9 bases sitting between them. CDR3 sequence (DNA): TGCGCCAGCAGCCAAGTTACCGAAGCTAACTATGGCTACACCTTC. Its protein is CASSQVTEANYGYTF.

The CDR3 DNA reads TGCAGCGTTGGGGAACGTGGTAGCAATCAGCCCCAGCATTTT. Protein: CSVGERGSNQPQHF. The chain recombines TRBV29-1 with TRBJ1-5; D not resolved. The CDR3 has 14 amino acids. Germline V gene data show CDR1 as SQVTM and CDR2 as ANQGSEA. Trimming took off 4 bases at V and 0 bases at J, with 10 bases between the two ends.

V is TRBV28 and J is TRBJ2-1; possible D gene TRBD2, 5 bases. Per the germline V gene, CDR1 is MDHEN and CDR2 is SYDVKM. The CDR3 contains 14 residues. Between the trimmed V and J ends, which lost 5 bases and 0 bases, there was a span of 8 bases. CDR3 bases: TGTGCCAGCAGTCCGGCGGGCTCCTACAATGAGCAGTTCTTC. It codes for CASSPAGSYNEQFF.

The chain recombines TRBV6-5 with TRBJ2-1, with 8 nucleotides matching TRBD2. Trimming cost V 2 bases and J 9 bases; bases outside gene matches: 9. This CDR3 is built from 15 residues. Germline V lookup: CDR1 MNHEY, CDR2 SVGAGI. CDR3 DNA: TGTGCCAGCAGTTACCTAGCGGGCCCCCTCGGTGAGCAGTTCTTC. It translates to CASSYLAGPLGEQFF.

The chain carries TRBV13 and TRBJ1-6, with D possibly being TRBD1 (6 bases). Germline V gene sequence: CDR1 PRHDT, CDR2 FYEKMQ (reference sequence). V was shortened by 1 base and J by 5 bases, with 9 bases between the two germline ends. This CDR3 has 15 amino acids. The CDR3 protein is CASSLDQGNNSPLHF. CDR3 nucleotide sequence: TGTGCCAGCAGCTTAGATCAGGGGAATAATTCACCCCTCCACTTT.

The rearrangement links TRBV4-2 to TRBJ2-7, with 13 bases lining up with TRBD2. Germline CDR1 LGHNA, CDR2 YNFKEQ. The CDR3 totals 18 residues. V was clipped by 0 bases and J by 2 bases; unmatched bases: 7. The chain's CDR3 is CASSQDLGLAGVAYEQYF. The DNA of the CDR3 is TGTGCCAGCAGCCAAGATCTAGGACTAGCGGGAGTAGCCTACGAGCAGTACTTC.

The V call is TRBV5-5, the J call TRBJ2-3; D is unresolved. Per germline, CDR1 SGHKS and CDR2 YYEKEE (reference sequence). The V and J ends lost 1 base and 2 bases respectively, with 11 bases between them. The CDR3 contains 15 residues. The CDR3 loop is CASSLNGETTDTQYF. CDR3 nucleotide sequence: TGTGCCAGCAGCTTGAACGGCGAGACCACAGATACGCAGTATTTT. Together with reference TRBV5-5 and TRBJ2-3, the CDR3 gives the full variable domain: DAGVTQSPTHLIKTRGQQVTLRCSPISGHKSVSWYQQVLGQGPQFIFQYYEKEERGRGNFPDRFSARQFPNYSSELNVNALLLGDSALYLCASSLNGETTDTQYFGPGTRLTVL.